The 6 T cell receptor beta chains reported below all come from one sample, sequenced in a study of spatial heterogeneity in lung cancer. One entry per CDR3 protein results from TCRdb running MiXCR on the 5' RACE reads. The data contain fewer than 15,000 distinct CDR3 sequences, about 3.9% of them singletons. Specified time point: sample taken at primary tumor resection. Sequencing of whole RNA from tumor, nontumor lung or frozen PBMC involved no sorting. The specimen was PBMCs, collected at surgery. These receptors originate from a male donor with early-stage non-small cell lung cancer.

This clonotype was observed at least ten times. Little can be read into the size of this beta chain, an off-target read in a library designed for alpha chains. The CDR3 DNA reads TGCAGTGCCCCAAGAGGGAGTAGGGCCTACGAGCAGTACTTC. Protein sequence: CSAPRGSRAYEQYF. V and J are TRBV20-1 and TRBJ2-7, with D perhaps TRBD2 (5 bases). Trimming removed 6 bases at V and 2 bases at J, with 17 bases between. The CDR3 totals 14 residues. Looked up from germline, CDR1 is DFQATT and CDR2 is SNEGSKA (reference sequence).

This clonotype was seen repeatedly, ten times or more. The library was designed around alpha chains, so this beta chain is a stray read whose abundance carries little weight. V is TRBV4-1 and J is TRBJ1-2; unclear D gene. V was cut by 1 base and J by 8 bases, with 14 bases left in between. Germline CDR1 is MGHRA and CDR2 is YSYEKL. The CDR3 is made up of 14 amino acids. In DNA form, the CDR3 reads TGCGCCAGCAGCCAAGTTTTCCTTAATCGGGGCTACACCTTC. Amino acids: CASSQVFLNRGYTF.

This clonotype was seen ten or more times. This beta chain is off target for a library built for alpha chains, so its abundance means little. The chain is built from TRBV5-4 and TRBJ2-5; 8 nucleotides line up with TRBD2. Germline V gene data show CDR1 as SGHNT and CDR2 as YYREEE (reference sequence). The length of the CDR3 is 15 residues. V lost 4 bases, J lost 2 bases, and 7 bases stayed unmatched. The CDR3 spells CASSPQRELQETQYF. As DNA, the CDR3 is TGTGCCAGCAGCCCGCAGCGGGAGCTACAAGAGACCCAGTACTTC.

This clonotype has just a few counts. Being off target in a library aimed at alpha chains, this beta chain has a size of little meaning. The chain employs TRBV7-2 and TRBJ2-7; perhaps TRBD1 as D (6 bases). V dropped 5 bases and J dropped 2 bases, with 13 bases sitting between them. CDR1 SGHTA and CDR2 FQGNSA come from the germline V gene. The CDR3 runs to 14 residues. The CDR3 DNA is TGTGCCAGCAGCCCACAGGGATCCGCCTACGAGCAGTACTTC. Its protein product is CASSPQGSAYEQYF.

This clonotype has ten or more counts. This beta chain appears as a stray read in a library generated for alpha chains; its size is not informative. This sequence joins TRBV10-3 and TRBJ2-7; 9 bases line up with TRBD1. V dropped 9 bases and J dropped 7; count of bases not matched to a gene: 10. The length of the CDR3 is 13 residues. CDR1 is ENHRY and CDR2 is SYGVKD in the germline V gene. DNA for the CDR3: TGTGCCATAGGGGCACAGGGGGCGGAAGAGCAGTACTTC. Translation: CAIGAQGAEEQYF.

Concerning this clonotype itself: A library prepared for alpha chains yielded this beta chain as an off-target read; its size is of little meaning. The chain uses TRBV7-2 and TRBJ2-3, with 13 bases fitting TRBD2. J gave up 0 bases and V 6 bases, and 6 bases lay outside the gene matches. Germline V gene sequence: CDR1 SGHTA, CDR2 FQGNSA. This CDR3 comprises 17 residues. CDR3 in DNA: TGTGCCAGCAGGGTAACTAGCGGGGGGGGCAGCACAGATACGCAGTATTTT. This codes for CASRVTSGGGSTDTQYF.